This entry is about one T cell receptor beta chain. Its antigen remains unidentified. The data were taken from a study of cytomegalovirus exposure and HLA in healthy donors. Study observations and caveats: Altogether, more than 150 TCR beta chains were recorded as cytomegalovirus-associated. As was reported, the HLA-A and HLA-B alleles of most subjects were accurately predicted from TCR beta sequences. Rare sequences made up most TCRs, while some public TCRs were found in many donors.

Unrecorded immune exposures were likely, despite nominal health at sampling. Germline V lookup: CDR1 SNHLY, CDR2 FYNNEI. This CDR3 comprises 13 residues. 60 Vbeta and 13 Jbeta primers were used in PCR. Produced via immunoSEQ multiplex PCR; TCRdb's table is partial and in-frame only. Here the sample spans 120,000 or so clones, 60% to 85% being singletons. This chain uses TRBV2 with TRBJ2-5; D might be TRBD2 (6 bases). Near its end, the DNA agrees better with TRBJ2-7, so the J call may be wrong. The TCR originated in a middle-aged woman in good health and CMV-seronegative. Sequencing was carried out using PBMCs. CDR3: CASKVAAIYEQYF. The CDR3 DNA is TGTGCCAGCAAGGTAGCGGCTATCTACGAGCAGTACTTC.